The following is a TCR beta chain sequence with its context. What it binds is not known. Germline assignment: CDR1 LNHNV and CDR2 YYDKDF (reference sequence). The CDR3 length is 17 residues. The germline V and J ends were trimmed by 3 bases and 3 bases, with 20 bases remaining between them. The data stem from a study of T cells in localized non-small cell lung cancer. Researchers cut adjacent lung at least 2 cm from the tumor margin, and it showed no atypia. Generated by immunoSEQ multiplex PCR, the TCRdb table keeps only in-frame clones and is missing some. Found here are about 2,500 clones, around 40% of them singletons; the top ten hold around 8%. Study-wide results and limits: Highest T cell clonality was seen in uninvolved adjacent lung, surpassing that measured in tumor. A single tumor region was sequenced, leaving heterogeneity possible. For the top 100 tumor clones, a median about 60 also appeared in adjacent lung.

V is TRBV15 and J is TRBJ1-1, with a weak D call TRBD1 (6 bases). The sequence was collected from a man between 35 and 75 years old with stage II lung adenocarcinoma. The sample here was normal lung tissue next to the tumor, taken before any cancer treatment. The CDR3 DNA reads TGTGCCACCAGCAGTCGGCGAACCGGGACAAAGCACACTGAAGCTTTCTTT. Residues: CATSSRRTGTKHTEAFF. Variable domain in full (rest from reference TRBV15 and TRBJ1-1): DAMVIQNPRYQVTQFGKPVTLSCSQTLNHNVMYWYQQKSSQAPKLLFHYYDKDFNNEADTPDNFQSRRPNTSFCFLDIRSPGLGDTAMYLCATSSRRTGTKHTEAFFGQGTRLTVV.